The present entry profiles one T cell receptor beta chain with its context. Authors' processing steps: Counts of nucleated cells, estimated from reference gene primer amplification, were obtained. Profiled with immunoSEQ multiplex PCR; TCRdb holds only in-frame clones, not every one. The DNA gave D and trimming, while V, J and clone size come from that table. The sample carries about 80,000 clones, 78% recorded once. This specimen belongs to a study of blood T cell repertoires in COVID-19. Study-wide context: T cells, B-cell-depleted T cells, or PBMCs provided the cDNA or gDNA that served as material.

The CDR3 contains 15 residues. The J segment lost 1 base and the V segment lost 7 bases, leaving 9 bases of the junction unmatched. Per the germline V gene, CDR1 is MNHEY and CDR2 is SVGAGI. The receptor was isolated from a human donor in a cohort sampled during active COVID-19. The sequencing sample was made of peripheral blood. The chain combines TRBV6-5 with TRBJ1-1; 7 positions agree with TRBD1. The CDR3 reads CASTLRGQTNTEAFF. CDR3 DNA: TGTGCCAGCACTCTAAGGGGACAGACGAACACTGAAGCTTTCTTT.